A single sample gave rise to the 29 T cell receptor beta chains below, sequenced in a study of blood T cell repertoires in COVID-19. The repertoire was sequenced with immunoSEQ multiplex PCR; TCRdb's copy has only in-frame clones and lacks some. Of 100,000 to 150,000 clones in the sample, approximately 81% were seen once. Material for sequencing was peripheral blood. The receptors were sampled from a man aged 55-75 years with acute or convalescent COVID-19.

This chain uses TRBV24-1 with TRBJ2-1, with 8 bases that match TRBD2. Germline V gives CDR1 KGHDR, CDR2 SFDVKD. Unmatched junction bases numbered 4, after V lost 9 bases and J lost 1 base. The CDR3 has 14 residues. The CDR3 loop is CATSGGQSYNEQFF. The CDR3 bases are TGTGCCACCTCGGGGGGGCAGTCCTACAATGAGCAGTTCTTC.

The gene calls are TRBV14 and TRBJ2-5; tentative D call: TRBD2 (5 bases). Trimming pared 1 base from V and 2 bases from J, leaving 14 bases between. Germline V gives CDR1 SGHDN, CDR2 FVKESK. The CDR3 contains 16 residues. The DNA for the CDR3 is TGTGCCAGCAGCCAAGGCCATTGGACTTTTCAAGAGACCCAGTACTTC. It yields the protein CASSQGHWTFQETQYF.

This chain joins TRBV5-1 and TRBJ2-5, with TRBD1 as a possible D gene (6 bases). The V and J ends lost 4 bases and 1 base respectively, with 11 bases between them. The CDR3 is 14 residues long. Germline V gene sequence: CDR1 SGHRS, CDR2 YFSETQ. This CDR3 reads CASSPGQPQETQYF. In nucleotides, the CDR3 is TGCGCCAGCAGCCCCGGACAGCCCCAAGAGACCCAGTACTTC.

The chain couples TRBV7-9 to TRBJ1-4; maybe TRBD1 (6 bases). CDR3 length equals 13 residues. Germline lookup yields CDR1 SEHNR and CDR2 FQNEAQ (reference sequence). V was trimmed by 6 bases and J by 7 bases, leaving 12 bases between them. The CDR3 region has the DNA TGTGCCAGCAGGGGCCAGGGGATTGAAAAACTGTTTTTT. This encodes CASRGQGIEKLFF.

The chain employs TRBV19 and TRBJ1-2; 7 nucleotides match TRBD1. In germline, CDR1 is LNHDA, CDR2 SQIVND (reference sequence). The CDR3 has 15 amino acids. V lost 3 bases, J lost 2 bases, and 6 bases stayed unmatched. CDR3 loop: CASSIYRGVNYGYTF. In nucleotides, the CDR3 is TGTGCCAGTAGTATCTACAGGGGCGTGAACTATGGCTACACCTTC.

The chain combines TRBV28 with TRBJ1-6; D possibly corresponds to TRBD1 (6 bases). The CDR3 contains 15 residues. V lost 3 bases to trimming and J lost 5 bases, with 11 bases between them. Per germline, CDR1 MDHEN and CDR2 SYDVKM. The CDR3 DNA reads TGTGCCAGCAGTTTCAACAGGGAAAATAATTCACCCCTCCACTTT. Translating gives CASSFNRENNSPLHF.

The sample holds a few counts of this clone. V usage is TRBV10-3 and J usage is TRBJ2-1; the match to TRBD2 covers 9 bases. The CDR3 is 15 amino acids. In germline, CDR1 is ENHRY, CDR2 SYGVKD. With 2 bases clipped from V and 4 bases from J, the junction kept 3 bases outside the gene matches. CDR3: CAISEPSGMYNEQFF. CDR3 in DNA: TGTGCCATCAGTGAGCCTAGCGGGATGTACAATGAGCAGTTCTTC.

The chain is built from TRBV9 and TRBJ1-1; 7 bases align to TRBD1. V gave up 2 bases and J gave up 4 bases; unmatched junction bases: 8. Germline V gene data show CDR1 as SGDLS and CDR2 as YYNGEE. The CDR3 length is 15 residues. The CDR3 DNA sequence: TGTGCCAGCAGCGTCAGGGCAGGGGGACTCACTGAAGCTTTCTTT. It is translated as CASSVRAGGLTEAFF.

The rearrangement links TRBV7-3 to TRBJ1-1; 8 nucleotides agree with TRBD1. This CDR3 comprises 14 residues. CDR1 is SGHTA and CDR2 is FQGTGA in the germline V gene. The V segment lost 5 bases and the J segment 3 bases; nucleotides outside the gene matches: 5. CDR3 region: CASSLDRGDTEAFF. CDR3 in DNA: TGTGCCAGCAGCCTTGACAGGGGTGACACTGAAGCTTTCTTT.

This clone was recorded a few times. The chain is built from TRBV27 and TRBJ1-5, with 9 bases fitting TRBD1. V was pared by 6 bases and J by 9 bases, with 9 bases of the junction left unmatched. Germline V lookup: CDR1 MNHEY, CDR2 SMNVEV (reference sequence). CDR3 length equals 14 residues. CDR3 sequence (DNA): TGTGCCAGCAGGAGCGGGACAGGGTATGGGCCCCAGCATTTT. This sequence encodes CASRSGTGYGPQHF.

This clone occurred once. This chain joins TRBV27 and TRBJ1-1; D not resolved. The germline V and J ends were trimmed by 6 bases and 7 bases, with 12 bases remaining between them. Germline CDR1 reads MNHEY; CDR2 reads SMNVEV (reference sequence). The length of the CDR3 is 12 residues. As DNA, the CDR3 is TGTGCCAGCAGCGCGTTCGTTGGTGAAGCTTTCTTT. Protein: CASSAFVGEAFF.

The J gene is TRBJ2-1, the V gene TRBV24-1; D is perhaps TRBD2 (7 bases). The CDR3 is 15 amino acids. Germline values: CDR1 KGHDR, CDR2 SFDVKD. The germline V and J ends were trimmed by 6 bases and 3 bases, with 14 bases remaining between them. The CDR3 region is CATSLRGADYNEQFF. The CDR3 DNA follows: TGTGCCACCAGTCTCCGGGGGGCAGACTACAATGAGCAGTTCTTC.

DNA of the CDR3: TGTGCCACCAGGGACAGACAGGGAACAGATACGCAGTATTTT. This gives the protein CATRDRQGTDTQYF. This chain uses TRBV2 with TRBJ2-3; 7 bases align to TRBD1. This CDR3 region has 14 residues. Germline loops: CDR1 SNHLY, CDR2 FYNNEI. The V segment lost 10 bases and the J segment 3 bases; nucleotides outside the gene matches: 10.

About this clone: Other DNA sequences in this sample translate to the same CDR3. The chain couples TRBV7-3 to TRBJ2-3, with 9 positions matching TRBD1. The CDR3 has 15 amino acids. Germline CDR1 reads SGHTA; CDR2 reads FQGTGA. V shed 3 bases and J 3 bases; nucleotides not matched to a gene: 4. CDR3 bases: TGTGCCAGCAGCTTGGACAGGGGTCTAACAGATACGCAGTATTTT. Protein sequence: CASSLDRGLTDTQYF. Based on the CDR3 plus reference TRBV7-3 and TRBJ2-3, the full variable domain is GAGVSQTPSNKVTEKGKYVELRCDPISGHTALYWYRQSLGQGPEFLIYFQGTGAADDSGLPNDRFFAVRPEGSVSTLKIQRTERGDSAVYLCASSLDRGLTDTQYFGPGTRLTVL.

The chain uses TRBV5-1 and TRBJ2-1; 7 bases are a match to TRBD2. Looked up from germline, CDR1 is SGHRS and CDR2 is YFSETQ. The CDR3 length is 15 residues. Trimming cost V 1 base and J 3 bases; bases outside gene matches: 4. CDR3 in amino acids: CASSLTGGDYNEQFF. CDR3 nucleotide sequence: TGCGCCAGCAGCTTGACGGGGGGAGACTACAATGAGCAGTTCTTC.

The chain combines TRBV6-5 with TRBJ2-2; 10 bases fit TRBD1. Losses at the gene ends were 6 bases for V and 3 bases for J; bases not matched to a gene: 1. From germline, CDR1 is MNHEY and CDR2 SVGAGI. CDR3 length: 14 amino acids. The CDR3 DNA is TGTGCCAGCAGCGGGACAGGGGACACCGGGGAGCTGTTTTTT. Translation gives CASSGTGDTGELFF.

This sequence joins TRBV28 and TRBJ1-1; 9 positions agree with TRBD1. The CDR3 consists of 16 residues. Germline V gene data show CDR1 as MDHEN and CDR2 as SYDVKM. V was pared by 3 bases and J by 0 bases, with 5 bases of the junction left unmatched. CDR3 DNA sequence: TGTGCCAGCAGTTTCGACAGGGGGAAGTTGAACACTGAAGCTTTCTTT. Translation: CASSFDRGKLNTEAFF.

This clone was seen a single time. J is TRBJ1-3 and V is TRBV19; possibly TRBD1 for D (6 bases). The germline CDR1 and CDR2 sequences are LNHDA and SQIVND (reference sequence). The V end lost 6 bases, the J end lost 0 bases, and 15 bases lay between the germline ends. The CDR3 sequence is 16 residues long. CDR3 amino acids: CASSALRTVSGNTIYF. The DNA of the CDR3 is TGTGCCAGTAGCGCCCTCCGGACAGTCTCTGGAAACACCATATATTTT.

The count of this clone is one. The chain carries TRBV7-9 and TRBJ1-2, with TRBD1 matching over 9 bases. The CDR3 contains 15 residues. The V segment lost 5 bases and the J segment 3 bases; nucleotides outside the gene matches: 7. Germline V lookup: CDR1 SEHNR, CDR2 FQNEAQ (reference sequence). The CDR3 spells CASSPGTGSYYGYTF. CDR3 DNA sequence: TGTGCCAGCAGCCCAGGGACAGGGTCGTACTATGGCTACACCTTC.

This clone was seen more than once but under ten times. The rearrangement uses TRBV11-2 and TRBJ1-5, with 7 bases matching TRBD1. V dropped 5 bases and J dropped 4; count of bases not matched to a gene: 5. The CDR3 totals 14 residues. Germline CDR1 is SGHAT and CDR2 is FQNNGV. CDR3 in amino acids: CASSRATGNQPQHF. The DNA of the CDR3 is TGTGCCAGCAGCCGAGCGACAGGGAATCAGCCCCAGCATTTT.

The V gene is TRBV29-1, the J gene TRBJ2-1; the D gene is possibly TRBD1 (5 bases). CDR1 and CDR2 (germline): SQVTM, ANQGSEA. Trimming took 1 base from V and 4 from J, leaving 17 bases between them. This CDR3 region has 16 residues. CDR3 amino acids: CSVEVSSQGPYNEQFF. The CDR3 nucleotides are TGCAGCGTTGAAGTCTCCTCGCAGGGCCCATACAATGAGCAGTTCTTC.

The chain links TRBV5-1 to TRBJ2-2; 7 nucleotides line up with TRBD1. The CDR3 loop spans 15 amino acids. Per the germline V gene, CDR1 is SGHRS and CDR2 is YFSETQ. J lost 4 bases, V lost 4 bases, and 7 bases had no gene match. Written as DNA, the CDR3 is TGCGCCAGCAGCCTAGACAGGGCCGGCACCGGGGAGCTGTTTTTT. Amino acids: CASSLDRAGTGELFF.

This chain connects TRBV9 to TRBJ2-7, with D possibly matching TRBD1 (6 bases). The CDR3 has 13 residues. CDR1 and CDR2 (germline): SGDLS, YYNGEE. V lost 4 bases and J lost 4, with 12 bases in between. This chain's CDR3 is CASSPTGRYEQYF. The CDR3 DNA is TGTGCCAGCAGCCCAACAGGGAGATACGAGCAGTACTTC.

The chain couples TRBV24-1 to TRBJ2-7; D ambiguous. This CDR3 contains 13 residues. V gave up 2 bases and J gave up 6 bases, with 10 bases separating them. The germline gives CDR1 KGHDR, CDR2 SFDVKD. CDR3 loop: CATSDSQAGEQYF. The CDR3 DNA sequence: TGTGCCACCAGTGATTCGCAGGCTGGCGAGCAGTACTTC.

Only a few counts were recorded for this clone. V gene TRBV18 combines with J gene TRBJ1-1; 8 bases are shared with TRBD1. V was pared by 3 bases and J by 0 bases, with 12 bases of the junction left unmatched. This CDR3 has 18 residues. Germline V lookup: CDR1 KGHSH, CDR2 LQKENI. CDR3 residues: CASSPWTGTFVLNTEAFF. The CDR3, as DNA: TGTGCCAGCTCACCCTGGACAGGGACCTTCGTCTTGAACACTGAAGCTTTCTTT.

The chain uses TRBV18 and TRBJ1-1; D perhaps matches TRBD1 (6 bases). The V gene lost 0 bases and the J gene lost 0 bases, with 11 bases spanning the gap. Germline assignment: CDR1 KGHSH and CDR2 LQKENI. The CDR3 length is 16 residues. Written as DNA, the CDR3 is TGTGCCAGCTCACCACCCCAGGGGAGAGTGAACACTGAAGCTTTCTTT. Translated, it gives CASSPPQGRVNTEAFF. Filled out from reference TRBV18 and TRBJ1-1, the complete variable domain reads NAGVMQNPRHLVRRRGQEARLRCSPMKGHSHVYWYRQLPEEGLKFMVYLQKENIIDESGMPKERFSAEFPKEGPSILRIQQVVRGDSAAYFCASSPPQGRVNTEAFFGQGTRLTVV.

The chain combines TRBV6-6 with TRBJ2-5; D possibly corresponds to TRBD2 (7 bases). CDR3 length: 14 residues. Trimming removed 4 bases from V and 7 bases from J, with 16 bases in between. The V gene's germline CDR1 is MNHNY and CDR2 SVGAGI (reference sequence). CDR3 sequence: CASSSVRGEGTQYF. The CDR3 coding sequence is TGTGCCAGCAGTTCGGTTAGGGGGGAGGGGACCCAGTACTTC.

The chain recombines TRBV4-1 with TRBJ2-1; 10 bases map to TRBD2. Germline CDR1 reads MGHRA; CDR2 reads YSYEKL. The V and J ends lost 2 bases and 7 bases, in that order; junction bases with no gene match: 14. This CDR3 contains 18 residues. DNA of the CDR3: TGCGCCAGCAGCCAATCCCGCGGGCTAGCGGGAGAAGTAAATGAGCAGTTCTTC. As protein: CASSQSRGLAGEVNEQFF.

This clone was seen a single time. The chain employs TRBV7-9 and TRBJ2-5; TRBD1 agrees at 7 bases. Unmatched junction bases numbered 3, after V lost 5 bases and J lost 0 bases. Germline values: CDR1 SEHNR, CDR2 FQNEAQ (reference sequence). The CDR3 is 14 amino acids. In DNA form, the CDR3 reads TGTGCCAGCAGCCCGGGACAGTACCAAGAGACCCAGTACTTC. Translating it yields CASSPGQYQETQYF.